The TCR beta chain described here comes from a study of blood T cells in healthy people across ages. Through a sample-barcoded 5' primer and a J-beta primer mix, a second PCR was run for about 6 to 11 cycles. One entry per CDR3 protein results from TCRdb running MiXCR on the 5' RACE reads. The sample lists more than 1,000,000 distinct CDR3 sequences; roughly a quarter were seen once. Germline CDR1 reads SGHDN; CDR2 reads FVKESK. There are 15 residues in the CDR3. V lost 3 bases and J 3 bases, leaving 15 bases between the germline ends. The data also belong to a second study, concerning T cells of mothers and their children. That source adds: Compared with unrelated pairs, related mother-child pairs had slightly higher, non-significant overlap. Persistent microchimeric T cell clones were not found at ~100 per million sensitivity.

V is TRBV14 and J is TRBJ2-7; D not resolved. This receptor was identified in a girl aged 2 to 10 in good health. Sample: blood. The CDR3 loop is CASSHKWSGLYEQYF. DNA for the CDR3: TGTGCCAGCAGCCATAAGTGGTCCGGGCTCTACGAGCAGTACTTC. The whole variable domain, remainder taken from reference TRBV14 and TRBJ2-7, is EAGVTQFPSHSVIEKGQTVTLRCDPISGHDNLYWYRRVMGKEIKFLLHFVKESKQDESGMPNNRFLAERTGGTYSTLKVQPAELEDSGVYFCASSHKWSGLYEQYFGPGTRLTVT.